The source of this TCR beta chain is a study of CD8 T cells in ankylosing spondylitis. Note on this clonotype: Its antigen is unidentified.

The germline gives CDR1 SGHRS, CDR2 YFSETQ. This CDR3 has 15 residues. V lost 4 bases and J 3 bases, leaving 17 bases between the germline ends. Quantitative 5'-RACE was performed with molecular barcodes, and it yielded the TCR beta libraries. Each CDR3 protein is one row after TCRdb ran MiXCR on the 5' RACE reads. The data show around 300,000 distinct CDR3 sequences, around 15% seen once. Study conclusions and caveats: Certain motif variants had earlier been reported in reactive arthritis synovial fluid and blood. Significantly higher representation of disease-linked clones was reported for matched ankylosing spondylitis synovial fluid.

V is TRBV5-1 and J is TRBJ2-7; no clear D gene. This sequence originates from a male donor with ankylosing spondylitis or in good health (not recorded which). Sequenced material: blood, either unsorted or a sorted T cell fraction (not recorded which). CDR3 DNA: TGCGCCAGCAGCGCCCGAGGAAGAAGGGACTACGAGCAGTACTTC. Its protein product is CASSARGRRDYEQYF.